Sequencing of this TCR beta chain was carried out in a study of cytomegalovirus exposure and HLA in healthy donors. Researchers ran the PCR with 60 Vbeta and 13 Jbeta primers. This table comes from immunoSEQ multiplex PCR, and its TCRdb copy is limited to in-frame clones, with some not included. The sample includes about 110,000 clones, under 90% of them seen just once. The CDR3 has 15 amino acids. Germline V gene lookup returns CDR1 MNHEY and CDR2 SMNVEV (reference sequence). Remarks on this clone: Relative to the germline gene, one junction end is altered; a read error may explain this.

The source is a woman in her 30s in good health and CMV-seronegative. The specimen was PBMCs. This rearrangement joins TRBV27 to TRBJ2-3, with 12 bases aligning to TRBD2. CDR3 bases: TGTGCCGGCAGTCGGACTAGCGGGGCCACAGATACGCAGTATTTT. It translates to CAGSRTSGATDTQYF.